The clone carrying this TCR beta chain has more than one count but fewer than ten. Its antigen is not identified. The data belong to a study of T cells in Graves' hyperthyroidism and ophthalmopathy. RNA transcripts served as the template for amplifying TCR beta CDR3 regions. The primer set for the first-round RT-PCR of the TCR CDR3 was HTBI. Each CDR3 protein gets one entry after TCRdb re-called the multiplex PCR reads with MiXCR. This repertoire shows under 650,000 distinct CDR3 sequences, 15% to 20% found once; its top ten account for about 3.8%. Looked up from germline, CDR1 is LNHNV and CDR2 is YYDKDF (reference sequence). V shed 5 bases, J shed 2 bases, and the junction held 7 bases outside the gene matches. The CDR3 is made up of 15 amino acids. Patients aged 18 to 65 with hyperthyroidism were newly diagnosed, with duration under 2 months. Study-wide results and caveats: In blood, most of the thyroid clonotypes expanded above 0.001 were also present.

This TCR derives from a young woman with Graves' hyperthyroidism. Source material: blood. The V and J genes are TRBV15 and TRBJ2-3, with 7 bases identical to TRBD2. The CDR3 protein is CATSGRDLATDTQYF. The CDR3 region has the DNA TGTGCCACCAGCGGGAGGGACCTAGCCACAGATACGCAGTATTTT. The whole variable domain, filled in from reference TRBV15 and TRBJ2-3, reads DAMVIQNPRYQVTQFGKPVTLSCSQTLNHNVMYWYQQKSSQAPKLLFHYYDKDFNNEADTPDNFQSRRPNTSFCFLDIRSPGLGDTAMYLCATSGRDLATDTQYFGPGTRLTVL.